Described below is a single TCR beta chain sequence and its context. This entry belongs to a study of blood T cell repertoires in COVID-19. Background on the study: The origin of the acute and convalescent COVID-19 samples was the United States, Italy and Spain. PBMCs, B-cell-depleted T cells, or T cells provided the cDNA or gDNA that made up the material.

V gave up 4 bases and J gave up 0 bases; unmatched junction bases: 7. The CDR3 has 18 amino acids. The germline CDR1 and CDR2 sequences are SGHRS and YFSETQ. Data came from immunoSEQ multiplex PCR; TCRdb stores just in-frame clones and leaves some out. Of about 310,000 clones in the sample, about nine tenths were seen once. J is TRBJ1-6 and V is TRBV5-1; TRBD1 aligns across 10 bases. The receptor was derived from a man between 45 and 60 years old with active or convalescent COVID-19. Input material: peripheral blood. For the CDR3, the DNA is TGCGCCAGCAGCCTGGGACAGGGGATTAGCTCCTATAATTCACCCCTCCACTTT. Amino acid sequence: CASSLGQGISSYNSPLHF.